These T cell receptor beta chains were read from a single sample in a study of CD8+ T cells in alopecia areata. The table came from immunoSEQ multiplex PCR; TCRdb's copy has only in-frame clones and leaves some out. The sample holds around 120,000 clones, approximately 52% seen once. This specimen was CD8+ T cells sorted from blood, taken at week 4, from a patient treated with tofacitinib. All receptors come from a human donor with alopecia areata. Both conserved end residues are part of each CDR3. The D gene is left open where the match is weak. Expanded clones are given a class, and other clones once, few, many or no size at all.

d_gene	abundance	len	v_gene	j_gene	CDR3aa	CDR3nt
.	.	10	TRBV29-1	TRBJ2-7	CSPRNREQYF	TGCAGCCCACGTAACAGGGAGCAGTACTTC
TRBD1	.	15	TRBV29-1	TRBJ2-2	CSVETLTGGTGELFF	TGCAGCGTGGAAACATTGACAGGGGGCACCGGGGAGCTGTTTTTT
.	.	14	TRBV23-1	TRBJ2-7	CASIALTFSYEQYF	TGCGCCAGCATCGCCCTGACATTCTCCTACGAGCAGTACTTC
TRBD2	.	18	TRBV19	TRBJ2-7	CASSLGRASGGTLYEQYF	TGTGCCAGCAGCCTAGGTCGGGCTAGCGGGGGGACACTCTACGAGCAGTACTTC
.	.	15	TRBV6-1	TRBJ2-2	CASIRYKTNTGELFF	TGTGCCAGCATAAGATACAAAACGAACACCGGGGAGCTGTTTTTT
.	few	11	TRBV29-1	TRBJ2-7	CSVEQAYEQYF	TGCAGCGTTGAACAGGCCTACGAGCAGTACTTC
TRBD1	.	14	TRBV29-1	TRBJ1-2	CSGRVDSGGVGYTF	TGCAGCGGCCGCGTAGATTCAGGGGGCGTTGGCTACACCTTC
.	once	10	TRBV29-1	TRBJ1-4	CSPGGEKLFF	TGCAGCCCGGGGGGTGAAAAACTGTTTTTT
.	.	18	TRBV4-1	TRBJ1-6	CASSPIGYAGSYNSPLHF	TGCGCCAGCAGCCCGATTGGGTATGCAGGGTCTTATAATTCACCCCTCCACTTT
TRBD1	.	14	TRBV6-5	TRBJ1-2	CASRTTGVVYGYTF	TGTGCCAGCAGAACGACAGGGGTGGTCTATGGCTACACCTTC
.	.	14	TRBV13	TRBJ2-1	CASIDREAYNEQFF	TGTGCCAGCATCGACAGGGAGGCGTACAATGAGCAGTTCTTC
.	once	15	TRBV9	TRBJ1-2	CASSVDRGGHYGYTF	TGTGCCAGCAGCGTAGACAGAGGAGGCCACTATGGCTACACCTTC
TRBD2	.	17	TRBV29-1	TRBJ2-1	CSVDGAGGLASSNEQFF	TGCAGCGTTGACGGTGCTGGGGGACTAGCATCTTCCAATGAGCAGTTCTTC
.	once	13	TRBV13	TRBJ2-5	CASSPPGGGPQYF	TGTGCCAGCAGCCCCCCAGGGGGGGGCCCGCAGTACTTC
TRBD1	few	16	TRBV15	TRBJ1-2	CATSRGSTGVYYGYTF	TGTGCCACCAGCAGAGGTTCGACAGGGGTGTACTATGGCTACACCTTC
.	.	14	TRBV5-1	TRBJ1-5	CASSWIGTSQPQHF	TGCGCCAGCAGCTGGATCGGCACATCACAGCCCCAGCATTTT
.	.	13	TRBV19	TRBJ2-3	CASSNRLIDTQYF	TGTGCCAGTAGCAATCGACTCATAGATACGCAGTATTTT
.	.	13	TRBV5-6	TRBJ1-2	CASSFEANYGYTF	TGTGCCAGCAGCTTCGAGGCTAACTATGGCTACACCTTC
.	few	15	TRBV4-1	TRBJ1-5	CASSQDIKGNQPQHF	TGCGCCAGCAGCCAAGATATTAAGGGCAATCAGCCCCAGCATTTT
.	.	15	TRBV4-3	TRBJ2-3	CASSQVGGARDTQYF	TGCGCCAGCAGCCAAGTTGGCGGGGCGCGGGATACGCAGTATTTT
.	.	11	TRBV23-1	TRBJ2-1	CASRNRDEQFF	TGCGCCAGCAGGAACCGGGATGAGCAGTTCTTC
TRBD1	.	14	TRBV29-1	TRBJ2-7	CSAASLTGPYEQYF	TGCAGCGCCGCGTCCCTGACAGGGCCCTACGAGCAGTACTTC
TRBD1	few	17	TRBV30	TRBJ2-6	CAWSVGQGAPGANVLTF	TGTGCCTGGAGTGTTGGACAGGGGGCACCTGGGGCCAACGTCCTGACTTTC
TRBD1	.	14	TRBV14	TRBJ1-2	CASSPPGQGYGYTF	TGTGCCAGCAGCCCCCCCGGACAGGGATATGGCTACACCTTC
.	few	14	TRBV4-2	TRBJ1-2	CASSQDKGIYGYTF	TGTGCCAGCAGCCAAGATAAGGGGATCTATGGCTACACCTTC
.	.	13	TRBV4-1	TRBJ2-1	CASSQDLNNEQFF	TGCGCCAGCAGCCAAGATCTGAACAATGAGCAGTTCTTC